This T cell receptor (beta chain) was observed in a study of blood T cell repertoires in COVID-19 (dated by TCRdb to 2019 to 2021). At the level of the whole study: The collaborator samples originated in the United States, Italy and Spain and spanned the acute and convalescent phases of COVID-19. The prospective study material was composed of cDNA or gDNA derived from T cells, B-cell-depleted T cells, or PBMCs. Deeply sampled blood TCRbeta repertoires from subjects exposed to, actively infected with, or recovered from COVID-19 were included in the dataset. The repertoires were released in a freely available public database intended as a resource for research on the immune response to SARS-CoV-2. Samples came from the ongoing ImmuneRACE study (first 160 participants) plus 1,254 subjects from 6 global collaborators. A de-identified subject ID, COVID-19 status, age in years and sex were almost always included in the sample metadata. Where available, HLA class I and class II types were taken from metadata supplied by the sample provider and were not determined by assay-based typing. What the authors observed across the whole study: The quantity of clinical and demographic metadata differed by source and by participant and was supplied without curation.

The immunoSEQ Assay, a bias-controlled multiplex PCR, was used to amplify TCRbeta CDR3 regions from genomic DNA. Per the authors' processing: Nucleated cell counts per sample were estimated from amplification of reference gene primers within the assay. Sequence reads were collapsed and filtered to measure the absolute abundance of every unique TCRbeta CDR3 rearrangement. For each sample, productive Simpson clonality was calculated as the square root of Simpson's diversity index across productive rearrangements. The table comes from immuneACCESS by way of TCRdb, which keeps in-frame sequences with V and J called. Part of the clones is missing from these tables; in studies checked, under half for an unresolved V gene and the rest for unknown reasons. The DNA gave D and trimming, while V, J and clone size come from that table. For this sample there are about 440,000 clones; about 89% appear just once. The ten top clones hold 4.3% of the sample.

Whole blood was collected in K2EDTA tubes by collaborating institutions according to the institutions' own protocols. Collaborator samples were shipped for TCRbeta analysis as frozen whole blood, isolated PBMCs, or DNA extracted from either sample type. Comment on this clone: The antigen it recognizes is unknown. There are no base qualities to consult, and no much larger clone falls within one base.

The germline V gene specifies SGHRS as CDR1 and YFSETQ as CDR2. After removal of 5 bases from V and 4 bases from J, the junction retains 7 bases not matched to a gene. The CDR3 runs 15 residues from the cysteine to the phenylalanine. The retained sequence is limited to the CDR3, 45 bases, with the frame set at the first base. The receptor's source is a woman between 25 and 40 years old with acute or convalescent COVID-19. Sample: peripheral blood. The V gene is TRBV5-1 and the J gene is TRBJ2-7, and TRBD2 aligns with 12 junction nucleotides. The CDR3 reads CASSQGLAGRYEQYF. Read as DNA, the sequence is TGCGCCAGCAGTCAAGGACTAGCGGGGCGGTACGAGCAGTACTTC.